This entry lists 20 T cell receptor beta chains sequenced from one sample in a study of OX40 agonist ivuxolimab in advanced cancers. Assay: immunoSEQ multiplex PCR; the TCRdb copy retains only in-frame clones and omits some. Of 63,000 or so clones listed, 90% to 95% were seen once; the top ten hold around 4%. Material: CD4+ or CD8+ T cells sorted from blood, obtained in a trial of the OX40 agonist ivuxolimab. These receptors were obtained from an adult with an advanced solid tumor such as melanoma, head and neck, liver or kidney cancer.

The chain has TRBV15 and TRBJ2-6; D not resolved. V lost 0 bases and J lost 3, with 6 bases in between. Germline loops: CDR1 LNHNV, CDR2 YYDKDF (reference sequence). CDR3 size: 15 residues. In DNA form, the CDR3 reads TGTGCCACCAGCAGAGATACCGGTGGGGCCAACGTCCTGACTTTC. It translates to CATSRDTGGANVLTF.

This clone was picked up one time. The gene calls are TRBV4-3 and TRBJ2-7; weak D call: TRBD2 (6 bases). The length of the CDR3 is 16 residues. The germline V and J ends were trimmed by 0 bases and 7 bases, with 19 bases remaining between them. The germline V gene encodes CDR1 LGHNA and CDR2 YSLEER. The CDR3 DNA reads as TGCGCCAGCAGCCAAGAGTTGGAGGGTCGAACGGGGGAGCAGTACTTC. This encodes CASSQELEGRTGEQYF.

This clone was found a few times. The DNA for the CDR3 is TGTGCCAGCAGTGCCTACGAGCAGTACGTC. Translation: CASSAYEQYV. The chain carries TRBV2 and TRBJ2-7; D unclear. Germline V gene data show CDR1 as SNHLY and CDR2 as FYNNEI. The CDR3 runs 10 residues. Trimming removed 4 bases at V and 2 bases at J, with 0 bases between.

The chain has TRBV27 and TRBJ2-1; possible D gene TRBD2, 6 bases. This CDR3 spans 17 amino acids. Trimming pared 6 bases from V and 3 bases from J, leaving 21 bases between. The germline CDR1 and CDR2 sequences are MNHEY and SMNVEV (reference sequence). Written as DNA, the CDR3 is TGTGCCAGCAGCAACGCAATGGCTCCCGGGGGCTACAATGAGCAGTTCTTC. The encoded protein is CASSNAMAPGGYNEQFF.

CDR3 sequence reads: CASSYSGGRYGYTF. As DNA, the CDR3 is TGTGCCAGCAGTTACTCAGGGGGAAGGTATGGCTACACCTTC. This sequence joins TRBV6-5 and TRBJ1-2; D might be TRBD1 (6 bases). Germline assignment: CDR1 MNHEY and CDR2 SVGAGI. The CDR3 is 14 amino acids. Trimming cost V 0 bases and J 5 bases, with 10 bases left between them.

The chain uses TRBV27 and TRBJ2-3; either TRBD1 or TRBD2 may fit D (5 bases each). This CDR3 contains 14 residues. From germline, CDR1 is MNHEY and CDR2 SMNVEV (reference sequence). The V end lost 2 bases, the J end lost 4 bases, and 10 bases lay between the germline ends. CDR3 in DNA: TGTGCCAGCAGTTTAGCGAGGGGCGCAGATACGCAGTATTTT. Encoded protein: CASSLARGADTQYF.

CDR3 amino acids: CASSEGQGANYGYTF. The CDR3 region has the DNA TGTGCCAGCAGCGAAGGACAGGGGGCGAACTATGGCTACACCTTC. This rearrangement joins TRBV5-6 to TRBJ1-2; 11 positions agree with TRBD1. CDR1 SGHDT and CDR2 YYEEEE come from the germline V gene. V dropped 4 bases and J dropped 2; count of bases not matched to a gene: 4. The CDR3 loop spans 15 amino acids.

This chain connects TRBV7-9 to TRBJ2-2, with 9 positions matching TRBD2. V lost 5 bases, J lost 2 bases, and 9 bases stayed unmatched. The CDR3 length is 17 residues. Per the germline V gene, CDR1 is SEHNR and CDR2 is FQNEAQ (reference sequence). CDR3 region: CASSPSGGPGNTGELFF. In nucleotides, the CDR3 is TGTGCCAGCAGCCCCAGCGGGGGGCCGGGCAACACCGGGGAGCTGTTTTTT. Together with reference TRBV7-9 and TRBJ2-2, the CDR3 gives the full variable domain: DTGVSQNPRHKITKRGQNVTFRCDPISEHNRLYWYRQTLGQGPEFLTYFQNEAQLEKSRLLSDRFSAERPKGSFSTLEIQRTEQGDSAMYLCASSPSGGPGNTGELFFGEGSRLTVL.

The rearrangement links TRBV19 to TRBJ2-7, with a possible D match to TRBD1 (5 bases). Trimming took 3 bases from V and 4 from J, leaving 16 bases between them. The germline V gene has CDR1 LNHDA and CDR2 SQIVND (reference sequence). This CDR3 has 15 residues. The CDR3 region has the DNA TGTGCCAGTAGTATCGCTAGGGGCTATTGGTACGAGCAGTACTTC. Its translation: CASSIARGYWYEQYF.

The CDR3 nucleotides read TGCGCCAGCAGCCAAGATCTCGGACAGAATTCACCCCTCCACTTT. Protein: CASSQDLGQNSPLHF. The J gene is TRBJ1-6, the V gene TRBV4-1; a possible D gene is TRBD1 (6 bases). The CDR3 extends over 15 amino acids. CDR1 is MGHRA, CDR2 YSYEKL, per germline. V was clipped by 0 bases and J by 7 bases, with 10 bases between them.

The sample holds a few counts of this clone. The genes are TRBV11-2 and TRBJ1-6, with D unresolved. This CDR3 is 13 amino acids long. V lost 0 bases and J lost 10, with 7 bases in between. CDR1 is SGHAT and CDR2 is FQNNGV in the germline V gene. Written as DNA, the CDR3 is TGTGCCAGCAGCTTAGATTACGGGTCACCCCTCCACTTT. It yields the protein CASSLDYGSPLHF.

The rearrangement uses TRBV27 and TRBJ2-3; 7 bases align to TRBD1. Germline V gives CDR1 MNHEY, CDR2 SMNVEV (reference sequence). The ends lost 4 bases at V and 3 bases at J; junction bases unmatched: 7. The CDR3 covers 15 residues. CDR3 coding DNA: TGTGCCAGCAGTTCGATCGACAGGGCTACAGATACGCAGTATTTT. Amino acid sequence: CASSSIDRATDTQYF.

The chain recombines TRBV6-4 with TRBJ2-3; either TRBD1 or TRBD2 may fit D (5 bases each). CDR1 and CDR2 from the germline V gene are MRHNA and SNTAGT. This CDR3 contains 14 residues. Trimming cost V 4 bases and J 4 bases, with 12 bases left between them. DNA for the CDR3: TGTGCCAGCAGTGTGGGGGAGTCGCCAGATACGCAGTATTTT. Protein: CASSVGESPDTQYF.

The rearrangement links TRBV9 to TRBJ2-1; 13 bases map to TRBD2. There are 16 residues in the CDR3. Germline CDR1 and CDR2: SGDLS and YYNGEE. The J segment lost 3 bases and the V segment lost 4 bases, leaving 4 bases of the junction unmatched. The CDR3 nucleotides read TGTGCCAGCAGCACCGGGACTAGCGGGGTCTACAATGAGCAGTTCTTC. Translating it yields CASSTGTSGVYNEQFF.

The chain carries TRBV6-1 and TRBJ1-2, with D possibly TRBD1 on 6 matching bases. V was clipped by 4 bases and J by 0 bases, with 12 bases between them. The CDR3 has 15 amino acids. Germline V gene data show CDR1 as MNHNS and CDR2 as SASEGT. CDR3 in DNA: TGTGCCAGCAGTGCTCCGGACAGAGCTAACTATGGCTACACCTTC. As protein: CASSAPDRANYGYTF.

This chain joins TRBV21-1 and TRBJ2-7. TRBV21-1 is a listed pseudogene. This CDR3 comprises 16 residues. The CDR3 DNA reads TGTGCCATTACCCCCCCCTGGGCACCCGATTCGGACGAGCAGTACGTC. Protein product: CAITPPWAPDSDEQYV.

V is TRBV7-6 and J is TRBJ2-1, with a possible D match to TRBD1 (5 bases). The germline V gene has CDR1 SGHVS and CDR2 FNYEAQ. The CDR3 covers 15 residues. The ends were cut back, 5 bases at V and 6 bases at J, with 17 bases in the middle. CDR3 amino acids: CASSHRAAGINEQFF. In DNA, the CDR3 is TGTGCCAGCAGCCACCGTGCGGCAGGGATCAATGAGCAGTTCTTC.

The gene calls are TRBV5-1 and TRBJ2-5; a weak D match, TRBD1 (7 bases). The CDR3 length is 17 residues. Germline V lookup: CDR1 SGHRS, CDR2 YFSETQ. The V gene lost 4 bases and the J gene lost 2 bases, with 21 bases spanning the gap. CDR3 bases: TGCGCCAGCAGCCTTTACCCCAACAGGGGACTGCAAGAGACCCAGTACTTC. This gives the protein CASSLYPNRGLQETQYF.

The rearrangement joins TRBV7-8 to TRBJ1-3, with TRBD1 matching 7 bases. The CDR3 extends over 18 amino acids. The ends lost 3 bases at V and 0 bases at J; junction bases unmatched: 11. Germline V gene sequence: CDR1 SGHVS, CDR2 FQNEAQ. The CDR3 is CASSLRGTDFFSGNTIYF. The CDR3 coding sequence is TGTGCCAGCAGCTTGCGGGGGACAGACTTTTTCTCTGGAAACACCATATATTTT. The whole variable domain, filled in from reference TRBV7-8 and TRBJ1-3, reads GAGVSQSPRYKVAKRGQDVALRCDPISGHVSLFWYQQALGQGPEFLTYFQNEAQLDKSGLPSDRFFAERPEGSVSTLKIQRTQQEDSAVYLCASSLRGTDFFSGNTIYFGEGSWLTVV.

The chain links TRBV4-3 to TRBJ2-2; 11 bases align to TRBD2. Germline V gene lookup returns CDR1 LGHNA and CDR2 YSLEER. The CDR3 sequence is 17 residues long. Germline trimming cut 2 bases from V and 6 bases from J; bases unmatched to any gene: 8. This chain's CDR3 is CASSQITGTSGAGELFF. DNA of the CDR3: TGCGCCAGCAGCCAAATTACCGGGACTAGCGGTGCCGGGGAGCTGTTTTTT.